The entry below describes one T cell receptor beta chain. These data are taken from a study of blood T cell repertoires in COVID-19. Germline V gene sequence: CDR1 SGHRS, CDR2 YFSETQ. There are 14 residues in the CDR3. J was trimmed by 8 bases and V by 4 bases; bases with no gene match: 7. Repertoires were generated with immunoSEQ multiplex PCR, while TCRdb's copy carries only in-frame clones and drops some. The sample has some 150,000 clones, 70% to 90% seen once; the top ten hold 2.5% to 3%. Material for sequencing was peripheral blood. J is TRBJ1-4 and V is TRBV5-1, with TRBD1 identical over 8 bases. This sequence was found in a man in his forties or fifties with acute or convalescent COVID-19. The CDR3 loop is CASSLGQGGEKLFF. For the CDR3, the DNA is TGCGCCAGCAGCCTTGGACAGGGAGGGGAAAAACTGTTTTTT.